Listed below are T cell receptor beta chains from one sample, sequenced in a study of blood T cell repertoires in COVID-19. This table comes from immunoSEQ multiplex PCR, and its TCRdb copy is limited to in-frame clones, with some not included. The sample includes under 250,000 clones, 65% to 85% of them seen just once. The sample taken for sequencing was peripheral blood. All receptors come from a man aged 40-49 years with active or convalescent COVID-19. Both conserved end residues are part of each CDR3. The order of the fields is D gene, V gene, clone size, J gene, CDR3 protein, CDR3 DNA. The D gene is left open where the match is weak. Rows may omit the clone size; those that give it use once, few, many or a size class.

d_gene: NA
v_gene: TRBV30
abundance: NA
j_gene: TRBJ2-1
CDR3aa: CAWSVPRDQYVGAYNEQFF
CDR3nt: TGTGCCTGGAGTGTACCCCGCGACCAATACGTCGGGGCCTACAATGAGCAGTTCTTC

d_gene: TRBD1
v_gene: TRBV27
abundance: NA
j_gene: TRBJ2-7
CDR3aa: CASSSPTGSSEQYF
CDR3nt: TGTGCCAGCAGTTCCCCGACAGGGTCGAGCGAGCAGTACTTC

d_gene: TRBD1
v_gene: TRBV7-9
abundance: NA
j_gene: TRBJ1-2
CDR3aa: CASSFGGRTGTGYTF
CDR3nt: TGTGCCAGCAGCTTTGGGGGCCGGACAGGGACTGGCTACACCTTC

d_gene: NA
v_gene: TRBV18
abundance: few
j_gene: TRBJ1-5
CDR3aa: CASSPMGGGSNQPQHF
CDR3nt: TGTGCCAGCTCACCGATGGGCGGGGGAAGCAATCAGCCCCAGCATTTT

d_gene: NA
v_gene: TRBV27
abundance: NA
j_gene: TRBJ2-7
CDR3aa: CASSLRELNEQYF
CDR3nt: TGTGCCAGCAGTTTGAGGGAATTGAACGAGCAGTACTTC

d_gene: NA
v_gene: TRBV30
abundance: NA
j_gene: TRBJ2-3
CDR3aa: CAWSAGGGVNTQYF
CDR3nt: TGTGCCTGGAGTGCTGGGGGCGGCGTAAATACGCAGTATTTT

d_gene: NA
v_gene: TRBV5-1
abundance: NA
j_gene: TRBJ1-1
CDR3aa: CASRKDTNTEAFF
CDR3nt: TGCGCCAGCAGAAAGGACACAAACACTGAAGCTTTCTTT

d_gene: TRBD2
v_gene: TRBV3-1/TRBV3-2
abundance: NA
j_gene: TRBJ2-3
CDR3aa: CASSQDMGRSGGFDTQYF
CDR3nt: TGTGCCAGCAGCCAAGATATGGGTCGGAGCGGGGGGTTTGATACGCAGTATTTT

d_gene: TRBD1
v_gene: TRBV7-2
abundance: NA
j_gene: TRBJ1-6
CDR3aa: CASSLQAGGGIPLHF
CDR3nt: TGTGCCAGCAGCTTACAGGCAGGGGGCGGGATACCCCTCCACTTT

d_gene: TRBD1
v_gene: TRBV5-6
abundance: NA
j_gene: TRBJ1-2
CDR3aa: CASSRTGTQTNYGYTF
CDR3nt: TGTGCCAGCAGCCGGACAGGGACCCAGACTAACTATGGCTACACCTTC

d_gene: NA
v_gene: TRBV9
abundance: NA
j_gene: TRBJ2-5
CDR3aa: CASSVDREETQYF
CDR3nt: TGTGCCAGCAGCGTAGACAGGGAGGAGACCCAGTACTTC

d_gene: TRBD1
v_gene: TRBV5-8
abundance: NA
j_gene: TRBJ1-5
CDR3aa: CASSNRGLSQPQHF
CDR3nt: TGTGCCAGCAGCAACAGGGGGCTAAGTCAGCCCCAGCATTTT

d_gene: TRBD2
v_gene: TRBV27
abundance: few
j_gene: TRBJ2-3
CDR3aa: CASRLRLAGAPDTQYF
CDR3nt: TGTGCCAGCAGGCTAAGGTTAGCGGGAGCCCCAGATACGCAGTATTTT

d_gene: NA
v_gene: TRBV13
abundance: NA
j_gene: TRBJ2-3
CDR3aa: CASSPLTWGPDTQYF
CDR3nt: TGTGCCAGCAGCCCTTTGACATGGGGCCCAGATACGCAGTATTTT

d_gene: TRBD1
v_gene: TRBV3-1/TRBV3-2
abundance: NA
j_gene: TRBJ2-2
CDR3aa: CASSLNRAGGLSGELFF
CDR3nt: TGTGCCAGCAGCCTTAATAGGGCAGGGGGCTTAAGCGGGGAGCTGTTTTTT

d_gene: NA
v_gene: TRBV29-1
abundance: few
j_gene: TRBJ2-5
CDR3aa: CSVKQAGNQETQYF
CDR3nt: TGCAGCGTAAAACAGGCCGGAAACCAAGAGACCCAGTACTTC

d_gene: TRBD1
v_gene: TRBV25-1
abundance: NA
j_gene: TRBJ1-2
CDR3aa: CASSERDSWGYGYTF
CDR3nt: TGTGCCAGCAGTGAAAGGGACAGTTGGGGCTATGGCTACACCTTC

d_gene: NA
v_gene: TRBV21-1
abundance: NA
j_gene: TRBJ2-7
CDR3aa: CASSTLEVVSSYEQYF
CDR3nt: TGTGCCAGCAGCACCCTTGAAGTGGTGAGCTCCTACGAGCAGTACTTC

d_gene: NA
v_gene: TRBV6-1
abundance: NA
j_gene: TRBJ2-1
CDR3aa: CASSENPSSYNEQFF
CDR3nt: TGTGCCAGCAGTGAGAATCCGAGCTCCTACAATGAGCAGTTCTTC

d_gene: TRBD1
v_gene: TRBV19
abundance: NA
j_gene: TRBJ1-3
CDR3aa: CASSSRTGPSGNTIYF
CDR3nt: TGTGCCAGTAGTTCCCGGACAGGGCCCTCTGGAAACACCATATATTTT

d_gene: NA
v_gene: TRBV2
abundance: NA
j_gene: TRBJ2-2
CDR3aa: CASSERTPAVDGELFF
CDR3nt: TGTGCCAGCAGTGAAAGGACACCGGCCGTTGACGGGGAGCTGTTTTTT

d_gene: NA
v_gene: TRBV19
abundance: NA
j_gene: TRBJ1-3
CDR3aa: CASSPRDFTGNTIYF
CDR3nt: TGTGCCAGTAGTCCTCGGGATTTCACTGGAAACACCATATATTTT

d_gene: TRBD2
v_gene: TRBV7-3
abundance: NA
j_gene: TRBJ2-2
CDR3aa: CASSPWGGTGELFF
CDR3nt: TGTGCCAGCAGCCCCTGGGGGGGAACCGGGGAGCTGTTTTTT

d_gene: NA
v_gene: TRBV27
abundance: once
j_gene: TRBJ1-5
CDR3aa: CASSLLTQRTAVEPQHF
CDR3nt: TGTGCCAGCAGTTTATTAACCCAGAGGACAGCAGTAGAGCCCCAGCATTTT

d_gene: TRBD1
v_gene: TRBV5-5
abundance: NA
j_gene: TRBJ2-7
CDR3aa: CASSSPRDSYEQYF
CDR3nt: TGTGCCAGCAGCTCCCCCCGGGACAGTTACGAGCAGTACTTC

d_gene: TRBD1
v_gene: TRBV30
abundance: once
j_gene: TRBJ1-5
CDR3aa: CAWTTGTGGLQPQHF
CDR3nt: TGTGCCTGGACTACTGGGACAGGGGGCCTTCAGCCCCAGCATTTT

d_gene: TRBD2
v_gene: TRBV25-1
abundance: NA
j_gene: TRBJ2-7
CDR3aa: CASSGTGTTREIRNEQYF
CDR3nt: TGTGCCAGCAGTGGAACGGGGACTACACGGGAGATTAGGAACGAGCAGTACTTC

d_gene: NA
v_gene: TRBV3-1/TRBV3-2
abundance: few
j_gene: TRBJ1-5
CDR3aa: CASSPSSNQPQHF
CDR3nt: TGTGCCAGCAGCCCCAGTAGCAATCAGCCCCAGCATTTT

d_gene: TRBD1
v_gene: TRBV7-2
abundance: NA
j_gene: TRBJ2-1
CDR3aa: CASSWTGGGEQFF
CDR3nt: TGTGCCAGCAGCTGGACAGGGGGCGGTGAGCAGTTCTTC

d_gene: TRBD1
v_gene: TRBV5-5
abundance: NA
j_gene: TRBJ1-3
CDR3aa: CASSFAGQGNGNTIYF
CDR3nt: TGTGCCAGCAGCTTCGCGGGACAGGGCAATGGAAACACCATATATTTT

d_gene: TRBD1
v_gene: TRBV28
abundance: once
j_gene: TRBJ1-5
CDR3aa: CASSPQPGQGLQPQHF
CDR3nt: TGTGCCAGCAGTCCACAACCGGGACAGGGCCTTCAGCCCCAGCATTTT

d_gene: TRBD2
v_gene: TRBV4-2
abundance: NA
j_gene: TRBJ2-3
CDR3aa: CASSQGVSGATDTQYF
CDR3nt: TGTGCCAGCAGCCAAGGGGTTAGCGGGGCGACAGATACGCAGTATTTT

d_gene: TRBD2
v_gene: TRBV9
abundance: NA
j_gene: TRBJ2-2
CDR3aa: CASSVGGLAVTGELFF
CDR3nt: TGTGCCAGCAGCGTAGGTGGACTAGCGGTCACCGGGGAGCTGTTTTTT

d_gene: TRBD1
v_gene: TRBV27
abundance: NA
j_gene: TRBJ1-5
CDR3aa: CASSLGQGPGPQHF
CDR3nt: TGTGCCAGCAGTCTAGGACAGGGTCCAGGGCCCCAGCATTTT

d_gene: NA
v_gene: TRBV7-9
abundance: NA
j_gene: TRBJ2-1
CDR3aa: CASSKRAGASSYNEQFF
CDR3nt: TGTGCCAGCAGCAAACGCGCGGGGGCCAGCTCCTACAATGAGCAGTTCTTC

d_gene: NA
v_gene: TRBV3-1/TRBV3-2
abundance: NA
j_gene: TRBJ1-2
CDR3aa: CASSHGQGYGYTF
CDR3nt: TGTGCCAGCAGCCACGGCCAGGGGTATGGCTACACCTTC

d_gene: NA
v_gene: TRBV6-5
abundance: once
j_gene: TRBJ2-5
CDR3aa: CASKSSLWQETQYF
CDR3nt: TGTGCCAGCAAGTCATCACTCTGGCAAGAGACCCAGTACTTC

d_gene: TRBD2
v_gene: TRBV3-1/TRBV3-2
abundance: NA
j_gene: TRBJ2-5
CDR3aa: CASSQGRGVETQYF
CDR3nt: TGTGCCAGCAGCCAAGGACGGGGGGTTGAGACCCAGTACTTC

d_gene: TRBD2
v_gene: TRBV19
abundance: once
j_gene: TRBJ2-1
CDR3aa: CASSMISGGVYEQFF
CDR3nt: TGTGCCAGTAGTATGATTAGCGGGGGAGTGTATGAGCAGTTCTTC

d_gene: NA
v_gene: TRBV2
abundance: once
j_gene: TRBJ2-3
CDR3aa: CASALGTTIRKGTDTQYF
CDR3nt: TGTGCCAGCGCGCTTGGGACAACCATACGCAAGGGCACAGATACGCAGTATTTT

d_gene: NA
v_gene: TRBV19
abundance: once
j_gene: TRBJ1-2
CDR3aa: CASNGEGANGYTF
CDR3nt: TGTGCCAGTAATGGGGAGGGCGCAAATGGCTACACCTTC

d_gene: TRBD2
v_gene: TRBV7-2
abundance: NA
j_gene: TRBJ2-7
CDR3aa: CASSLVSGGTPHEQYF
CDR3nt: TGTGCCAGCAGCTTAGTTAGCGGGGGAACCCCCCACGAGCAGTACTTC

d_gene: NA
v_gene: TRBV28
abundance: NA
j_gene: TRBJ1-2
CDR3aa: CASSSGPGDYGYTF
CDR3nt: TGTGCCAGCAGTTCTGGCCCCGGGGACTATGGCTACACCTTC

d_gene: NA
v_gene: TRBV3-1/TRBV3-2
abundance: NA
j_gene: TRBJ2-7
CDR3aa: CASSRAYEQYF
CDR3nt: TGTGCCAGCAGCCGAGCCTACGAGCAGTACTTC

d_gene: TRBD1
v_gene: TRBV6-5
abundance: NA
j_gene: TRBJ2-5
CDR3aa: CASSRKQGARETQYF
CDR3nt: TGTGCCAGCAGTCGAAAACAGGGGGCTAGAGAGACCCAGTACTTC

d_gene: TRBD2
v_gene: TRBV7-8
abundance: NA
j_gene: TRBJ2-3
CDR3aa: CASSLAKGTLAGTDTQYF
CDR3nt: TGTGCCAGCAGCTTAGCGAAAGGGACCCTAGCGGGAACAGATACGCAGTATTTT

d_gene: NA
v_gene: TRBV10-3
abundance: NA
j_gene: TRBJ2-2
CDR3aa: CAISESSGLQRGTGELFF
CDR3nt: TGTGCCATCAGTGAGTCCTCGGGACTGCAGAGAGGGACCGGGGAGCTGTTTTTT

d_gene: TRBD1
v_gene: TRBV6-5
abundance: NA
j_gene: TRBJ2-1
CDR3aa: CASSRDRGNNEQFF
CDR3nt: TGTGCCAGCAGCCGGGACAGGGGAAATAATGAGCAGTTCTTC

d_gene: TRBD1
v_gene: TRBV5-1
abundance: NA
j_gene: TRBJ2-5
CDR3aa: CASSLETGHQETQYF
CDR3nt: TGCGCCAGCAGCTTGGAGACAGGGCACCAAGAGACCCAGTACTTC

d_gene: NA
v_gene: TRBV5-6
abundance: once
j_gene: TRBJ2-4
CDR3aa: CASSLSWGGAKNIQYF
CDR3nt: TGTGCCAGCAGCTTGTCTTGGGGCGGAGCCAAAAACATTCAGTACTTC

d_gene: NA
v_gene: TRBV2
abundance: NA
j_gene: TRBJ1-2
CDR3aa: CASRTDSNYGYTF
CDR3nt: TGTGCCAGTCGGACGGACTCCAACTATGGCTACACCTTC

d_gene: NA
v_gene: TRBV10-3
abundance: once
j_gene: TRBJ2-2
CDR3aa: CAIRNTGELFF
CDR3nt: TGTGCCATCCGGAACACCGGGGAGCTGTTTTTT

d_gene: TRBD1
v_gene: TRBV18
abundance: NA
j_gene: TRBJ1-5
CDR3aa: CASSPSRDRVNQPQHF
CDR3nt: TGTGCCAGCTCACCGTCCCGGGACAGAGTTAATCAGCCCCAGCATTTT